This T cell receptor beta chain came from a study of blood T cell repertoires in COVID-19. About the research overall: Nucleic acid was either cDNA or gDNA, and it came from T cells, B-cell-depleted T cells, or PBMCs.

Trimming took off 1 base at V and 4 bases at J, with 8 bases between the two ends. Germline CDR1 reads SGHRS; CDR2 reads YFSETQ. CDR3 size: 13 residues. Clones were read by immunoSEQ multiplex PCR, and TCRdb kept only the in-frame ones, dropping some. The sample carries some 120,000 clones, more than 60% recorded once. The V and J genes are TRBV5-1 and TRBJ2-5; maybe TRBD2 (5 bases). Input material: peripheral blood. The source is a woman in her 70s with acute or convalescent COVID-19. CDR3 sequence (DNA): TGCGCCAGCAGCTTGATGGGGAGAGAGACCCAGTACTTC. It is translated as CASSLMGRETQYF.